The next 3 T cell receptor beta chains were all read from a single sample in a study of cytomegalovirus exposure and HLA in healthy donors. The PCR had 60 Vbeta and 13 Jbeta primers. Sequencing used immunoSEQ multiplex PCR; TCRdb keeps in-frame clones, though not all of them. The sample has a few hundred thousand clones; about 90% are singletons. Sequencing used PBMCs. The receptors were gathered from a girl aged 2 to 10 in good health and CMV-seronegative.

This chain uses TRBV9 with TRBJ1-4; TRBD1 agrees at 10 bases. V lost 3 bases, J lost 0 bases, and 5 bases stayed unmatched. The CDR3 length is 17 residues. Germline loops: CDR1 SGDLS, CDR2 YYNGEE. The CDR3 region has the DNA TGTGCCAGCAGCGGGCGGGACAGGGGTACAACTAATGAAAAACTGTTTTTT. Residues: CASSGRDRGTTNEKLFF.

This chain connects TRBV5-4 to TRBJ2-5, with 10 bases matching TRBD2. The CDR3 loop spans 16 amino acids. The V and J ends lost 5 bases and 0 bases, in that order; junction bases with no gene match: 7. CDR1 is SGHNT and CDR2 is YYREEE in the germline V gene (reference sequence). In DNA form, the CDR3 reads TGTGCCAGCAGATCCACTAGCGGGACGTACCAAGAGACCCAGTACTTC. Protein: CASRSTSGTYQETQYF.

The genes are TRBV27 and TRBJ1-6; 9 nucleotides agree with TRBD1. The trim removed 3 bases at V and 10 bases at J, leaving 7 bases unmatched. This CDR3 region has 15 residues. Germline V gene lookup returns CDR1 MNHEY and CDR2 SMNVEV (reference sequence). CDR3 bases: TGTGCCAGCAGTTTGGCTGGGACAGGGAGATCACCCCTCCACTTT. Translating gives CASSLAGTGRSPLHF.